This TCR beta chain originates from a study of control samples from healthy donors and cancer patients (dated by TCRdb to between 2020 and 2021). Germline trimming: 5 bases from V, 7 bases from J; junction bases outside gene matches: 12. Including the terminal cysteine and phenylalanine, the CDR3 comprises 14 residues. CDR3 DNA is the only sequence kept; it has 42 bases, read in frame from the first base. The germline V gene (reference sequence) provides CDR1 GTSNPN and CDR2 SVGIG. Libraries were constructed by the immunoSEQ multiplex PCR assay. TCRdb took over this immuneACCESS table, retaining in-frame rearrangements with V and J assigned. Such tables are incomplete; in checked studies, under half of the missing clones stem from an unresolved V gene, and the remainder is unexplained. This sample's table carries roughly 190,000 clones. Of the sample, less than 2.5% is held by the ten largest clones.

Worth noting for this clone: The antigen this receptor binds is unknown.

This chain is built from TRBV30 and TRBJ1-2; 8 central bases correspond to TRBD1. This TCR derives from a woman aged 30 to 39 in good health. Material: blood. The sequenced DNA: TGTGCCTGGTCCGGGACAGGTAGCTTTAGTGGCTACACCTTC. The resulting protein is CAWSGTGSFSGYTF.